The 6 T cell receptor beta chains in this list originate from one sample, sequenced in a study of blood T cell repertoires in COVID-19. Profiling relied on immunoSEQ multiplex PCR, and the TCRdb table lists in-frame clones only, not all of them. The repertoire has about 100,000 clones, more than 80% of them found once; the top ten carry 4.5% to 6%. Sequencing used peripheral blood. These receptors were obtained from a middle-aged man with active or convalescent COVID-19.

The chain carries TRBV5-6 and TRBJ1-1, with TRBD1 matching over 8 bases. Unmatched junction bases numbered 11, after V lost 4 bases and J lost 0 bases. Germline CDR1 and CDR2: SGHDT and YYEEEE. CDR3 length equals 17 residues. CDR3 DNA sequence: TGTGCCAGCAGCCATGGACAGGGCTACGTTATGAACACTGAAGCTTTCTTT. Encoded protein: CASSHGQGYVMNTEAFF. The entire variable domain, with the rest obtained from reference TRBV5-6 and TRBJ1-1, is as follows: DAGVTQSPTHLIKTRGQQVTLRCSPKSGHDTVSWYQQALGQGPQFIFQYYEEEERQRGNFPDRFSGHQFPNYSSELNVNALLLGDSALYLCASSHGQGYVMNTEAFFGQGTRLTVV.

CDR3 sequence (DNA): TGTGCCAGCAGTTCCACCAACGTCCTGACTTTC. It encodes CASSSTNVLTF. This chain connects TRBV6-5 to TRBJ2-6; D not resolved. From germline, CDR1 is MNHEY and CDR2 SVGAGI. V was clipped by 4 bases and J by 8 bases, with 3 bases between them. The CDR3 length is 11 residues.

V usage is TRBV6-2 or TRBV6-3 and J usage is TRBJ2-3, with TRBD2 matching over 13 bases. The trim removed 4 bases at V and 6 bases at J, leaving 4 bases unmatched. The CDR3 is made up of 15 amino acids. Germline CDR1 is MNHEY and CDR2 is SVGEGT. CDR3 bases: TGTGCCAGCAGTTCCGGACTAGCGGGAGACGATACGCAGTATTTT. Its translation is CASSSGLAGDDTQYF.

V is TRBV3-1 (or the pseudogene TRBV3-2) and J is TRBJ1-5; D not resolved. CDR3 size: 14 residues. Trimming took off 4 bases at V and 11 bases at J, with 18 bases between the two ends. Germline assignment: CDR1 LGHDT and CDR2 YNNKEL (reference sequence). The CDR3 is CASSPHGVGQSQHF. The CDR3 DNA is TGTGCCAGCAGCCCTCACGGGGTTGGGCAGTCCCAGCATTTT.

V and J are TRBV19 and TRBJ2-6; D not certain. The length of the CDR3 is 16 residues. Germline CDR1 reads LNHDA; CDR2 reads SQIVND (reference sequence). V was trimmed by 1 base and J by 3 bases, leaving 10 bases between them. The CDR3 here is CASSIGMAFGANVLTF. CDR3 nucleotide sequence: TGTGCCAGTAGTATAGGCATGGCTTTTGGGGCCAACGTCCTGACTTTC.

The CDR3 DNA reads as TGTGCCATCAGCTTGACAAGGGGAAGGGGGAACACTGAAGCTTTCTTT. Its translation: CAISLTRGRGNTEAFF. The chain combines TRBV10-3 with TRBJ1-1, with D perhaps TRBD1 (5 bases). Germline-derived CDR1 and CDR2 are ENHRY and SYGVKD. Trimming stripped 6 bases from V and 1 base from J, with 18 bases between. CDR3 length equals 16 residues.